A single sample gave rise to the 23 T cell receptor beta chains below, sequenced in a study of blood T cells in healthy people across ages. A second PCR, run for about 7 to 11 cycles, used a sample-barcoded 5' primer plus a J-beta primer mix. TCRdb re-derived calls from the 5' RACE reads in MiXCR, one entry per CDR3 protein. The table records 1.5 million to 2 million distinct CDR3 sequences, around 42% of them present only once. Specimen: blood. Receptors were obtained from a human donor in good health.

V usage is TRBV24-1 and J usage is TRBJ2-5; the match to TRBD1 covers 7 bases. The CDR3 length is 17 residues. CDR1 is KGHDR and CDR2 is SFDVKD in the germline V gene. Trimming cost V 3 bases and J 4 bases; bases outside gene matches: 13. The CDR3 loop is CATSDPWVPGGRETQYF. For the CDR3, the DNA is TGTGCCACCAGTGATCCTTGGGTTCCAGGGGGAAGAGAGACCCAGTACTTC.

V and J are TRBV12-3 or TRBV12-4 and TRBJ1-1; D gene unclear. This CDR3 spans 14 amino acids. V lost 4 bases and J lost 0, with 9 bases in between. Written as DNA, the CDR3 is TGTGCCAGCAGTTCAGCTTCCGTGAACACTGAAGCTTTCTTT. Translated: CASSSASVNTEAFF.

The rearrangement uses TRBV3-1 and TRBJ1-2; D possibly corresponds to TRBD1 (6 bases). The CDR3 totals 15 residues. The germline V gene encodes CDR1 LGHDT and CDR2 YNNKEL (reference sequence). Trimming removed 0 bases at V and 6 bases at J, with 14 bases between. The CDR3 DNA is TGTGCCAGCAGCCAAGATAGGTGGGACATCAATGGCTACACCTTC. Protein: CASSQDRWDINGYTF.

The chain uses TRBV10-3 and TRBJ1-5; 7 bases match TRBD1. CDR1 is ENHRY and CDR2 is SYGVKD in the germline V gene. The CDR3 consists of 16 residues. With V trimmed by 3 bases and J by 9 bases, 14 bases remained unmatched. CDR3 loop: CAISETGQTGHRPQHF. The CDR3 nucleotides are TGTGCCATCAGTGAAACGGGACAGACCGGCCATCGGCCCCAGCATTTT.

This chain uses TRBV7-8 with TRBJ2-3, with 15 bases fitting TRBD2. The germline V gene has CDR1 SGHVS and CDR2 FQNEAQ. V lost 5 bases to trimming and J lost 2 bases; unmatched junction nucleotides: 8. The CDR3 sequence is 18 residues long. The CDR3 DNA sequence: TGTGCCAGCAGCCTCGGGACTAGCGGGGGGCACGTCACAGATACGCAGTATTTT. Its protein is CASSLGTSGGHVTDTQYF.

The V gene is TRBV6-1, the J gene TRBJ1-6; 10 nucleotides align to TRBD1. V dropped 9 bases and J dropped 10; count of bases not matched to a gene: 21. This CDR3 comprises 18 residues. The germline V gene has CDR1 MNHNS and CDR2 SASEGT. CDR3 amino acids: CASPETGGGWDGGSPLHF. CDR3 nucleotide sequence: TGTGCCAGTCCCGAGACAGGGGGCGGTTGGGACGGTGGGTCACCCCTCCACTTT.

This clonotype has a handful of counts. The V gene is TRBV28, the J gene TRBJ2-5; D is possibly TRBD1 (5 bases). Germline CDR1 MDHEN, CDR2 SYDVKM. CDR3 length: 15 residues. The V end lost 8 bases, the J end lost 0 bases, and 16 bases lay between the germline ends. CDR3 DNA sequence: TGTGCCAGCTTCAAGGGGATGGAGTACCAAGAGACCCAGTACTTC. It translates to CASFKGMEYQETQYF.

In nucleotides, the CDR3 is TGCGCCAGCAGCTTGCTAACTAGCGGGGGGGCTTACAATGAGCAGTTCTTC. The encoded protein is CASSLLTSGGAYNEQFF. This chain uses TRBV5-1 with TRBJ2-1, with TRBD2 matching 13 bases. After removal of 1 base from V and 4 bases from J, the junction contained 5 bases not matched to a gene. Germline assignment: CDR1 SGHRS and CDR2 YFSETQ. CDR3 length: 17 residues.

The chain combines TRBV2 with TRBJ1-2, with no clear D. The germline CDR1 and CDR2 sequences are SNHLY and FYNNEI. CDR3 length equals 15 residues. The V gene lost 5 bases and the J gene lost 5 bases, with 18 bases spanning the gap. CDR3 amino acids: CASSPSALRGYGYTF. DNA of the CDR3: TGTGCCAGCAGTCCTAGCGCCCTCCGTGGGTATGGCTACACCTTC.

The rearrangement uses TRBV7-8 and TRBJ2-4; TRBD1 matches at 7 bases. The J call may be wrong; the DNA end is better matched by TRBJ2-7. Germline assignment: CDR1 SGHVS and CDR2 FQNEAQ. This CDR3 contains 16 residues. The CDR3 protein is CASSLGVPGTAHEQYF. CDR3 nucleotide sequence: TGTGCCAGCAGCTTAGGGGTACCAGGGACAGCCCACGAGCAGTACTTC.

This clonotype was counted a few times. This rearrangement joins TRBV10-3 to TRBJ2-1, with TRBD1 matching 7 bases. In germline, CDR1 is ENHRY, CDR2 SYGVKD. The V segment lost 2 bases and the J segment 7 bases; nucleotides outside the gene matches: 2. The CDR3 runs to 13 residues. The CDR3: CAISERGPNEQFF. Here the CDR3 DNA reads TGTGCCATCAGTGAGAGGGGGCCAAATGAGCAGTTCTTC.

The DNA for the CDR3 is TGTGCCATCAGTCTAGGTTATAACACTGAAGCTTTCTTT. Residues: CAISLGYNTEAFF. The V call is TRBV10-3, the J call TRBJ1-1; D not resolved. The CDR3 sequence is 13 residues long. The germline gives CDR1 ENHRY, CDR2 SYGVKD. The V end was cut by 5 bases, the J end by 2 bases, with 9 bases between.

Remarks on this clonotype: This may stem from a read error, because a much larger clone lies one nucleotide away. This sequence joins TRBV25-1 and TRBJ2-3; no clear D. Between the trimmed V and J ends, which lost 9 bases and 2 bases, there was a span of 18 bases. CDR1 and CDR2 from the germline V gene are MGHDK and SYGVNS. There are 15 residues in the CDR3. The DNA of the CDR3 is TGTGCCAGTAGTACCACAGAGACAATCACAGATACGCAGTATTTT. It specifies CASSTTETITDTQYF.

This clonotype was counted between two and nine times. The chain links TRBV7-9 to TRBJ2-7, with 11 bases matching TRBD2. Germline V gives CDR1 SEHNR, CDR2 FQNEAQ (reference sequence). The CDR3 has 16 residues. Germline trimming cut 4 bases from V and 1 base from J; bases unmatched to any gene: 6. The CDR3 DNA reads TGTGCCAGCAGCTCCCAAACTAGCGGGGGATCCTACGAGCAGTACTTC. Its translation: CASSSQTSGGSYEQYF.

The chain links TRBV11-2 to TRBJ2-5; TRBD2 agrees at 7 bases. J lost 3 bases, V lost 5 bases, and 12 bases had no gene match. Germline-derived CDR1 and CDR2 are SGHAT and FQNNGV. The length of the CDR3 is 16 residues. The CDR3 bases are TGTGCCAGCAGCCGCCGAGGAGCGGGGTTTGAAGAGACCCAGTACTTC. Protein sequence: CASSRRGAGFEETQYF.

This clonotype appeared a single time. V usage is TRBV9 and J usage is TRBJ2-5; a weak D match, TRBD2 (6 bases). The CDR3 loop spans 14 amino acids. The V gene lost 3 bases and the J gene lost 12 bases, with 21 bases spanning the gap. Germline values: CDR1 SGDLS, CDR2 YYNGEE. The CDR3 DNA sequence: TGTGCCAGCAGCGAGGAGGGACCCCAAGCCCCCAAGTACTTC. Translated: CASSEEGPQAPKYF.

This clonotype has more than one count but fewer than ten. The chain carries TRBV29-1 and TRBJ2-5; D remains unclear. The ends were cut back, 7 bases at V and 1 base at J, with 10 bases in the middle. This CDR3 region has 12 residues. Germline CDR1 SQVTM, CDR2 ANQGSEA. CDR3 sequence: CSAQKGQETQYF. CDR3 nucleotides: TGCAGCGCCCAAAAGGGCCAAGAGACCCAGTACTTC.

This chain uses TRBV29-1 with TRBJ2-1; D possibly corresponds to TRBD1 (5 bases). The CDR3 runs to 17 residues. V was shortened by 4 bases and J by 4 bases, with 23 bases between the two germline ends. The germline V gene encodes CDR1 SQVTM and CDR2 ANQGSEA. The CDR3, as DNA: TGCAGCGTTGTGTACGGGTCTGGGGCGTCCGTATACAATGAGCAGTTCTTC. Translating it yields CSVVYGSGASVYNEQFF.

This chain connects TRBV7-9 to TRBJ1-1; D remains ambiguous. The V gene lost 3 bases and the J gene lost 7 bases, with 9 bases spanning the gap. This CDR3 has 12 residues. From germline, CDR1 is SEHNR and CDR2 FQNEAQ (reference sequence). The CDR3 DNA reads as TGTGCCAGCAGCTTTCCCGTAGGTGAAGCTTTCTTT. Amino acid sequence: CASSFPVGEAFF.

Regarding this clonotype: A clone one base away is much larger, so this may be a read error. This chain uses TRBV20-1 with TRBJ2-5, with D perhaps TRBD2 (5 bases). The V gene's germline CDR1 is DFQATT and CDR2 SNEGSKA (reference sequence). V dropped 3 bases and J dropped 2 bases, with 22 bases sitting between them. CDR3 length: 17 residues. The CDR3 sequence is CSASSGGGTESQETQYF. In nucleotides, the CDR3 is TGCAGTGCTAGTTCGGGCGGAGGAACTGAATCACAAGAGACCCAGTACTTC.

The J gene is TRBJ2-1, the V gene TRBV29-1; 7 bases are a match to TRBD2. CDR1 is SQVTM and CDR2 is ANQGSEA in the germline V gene. V dropped 4 bases and J dropped 3; count of bases not matched to a gene: 12. This CDR3 is 16 amino acids long. The CDR3 region is CSVVPGRGGGYNEQFF. The CDR3 coding sequence is TGCAGCGTTGTCCCGGGGAGGGGCGGGGGCTACAATGAGCAGTTCTTC.

The V gene is TRBV7-9, the J gene TRBJ2-7; D not resolved. The closer fit of TRBJ2-5 to the DNA end suggests the J call may be wrong. The CDR3 is 12 residues long. CDR1 SEHNR and CDR2 FQNEAQ come from the germline V gene (reference sequence). CDR3 DNA sequence: TGTGCCAGCCGAGCCCTTGGGGAGACCCAGTACTTC. Protein: CASRALGETQYF.

This clonotype showed up just a few times. The chain joins TRBV28 to TRBJ2-7; D is undetermined. The CDR3 is made up of 13 amino acids. Germline V lookup: CDR1 MDHEN, CDR2 SYDVKM. Trimming pared 4 bases from V and 4 bases from J, leaving 11 bases between. CDR3 region: CASSSGDFYEQYF. For the CDR3, the DNA is TGTGCCAGCAGTTCCGGAGATTTTTACGAGCAGTACTTC.